The sequence of this T cell receptor beta chain was determined in a study of T cells in Graves' hyperthyroidism and ophthalmopathy. This clonotype was recorded at least ten times. What it recognizes is unknown. From RNA transcripts, TCR beta CDR3 regions were amplified. Initially, a first-round RT-PCR of the TCR CDR3 employed the HTBI primer set. TCRdb itself ran the multiplex PCR reads through MiXCR, one entry per CDR3 protein. The table lists more than 600,000 distinct CDR3 sequences, 15% to 20% of them singletons. This CDR3 is 16 amino acids long. Trimming at V came to 6 bases and at J to 2 bases, leaving 13 bases not matched to a gene. CDR1 and CDR2 from the germline V gene are MDHEN and SYDVKM. The hyperthyroidism patients had all been newly diagnosed, and their disease duration was under 2 months. Their ages ranged from 18 to 65 years. Diagnoses were made from clinical symptoms, serum measures (thyroxine and TRAb), thyroid ultrasound and orbital computed tomography.

Study results and limitations: Ophthalmopathy stood apart from stable hyperthyroidism in a 13 V-J model.

This clonotype was obtained from a man aged 18-30 years with Graves' hyperthyroidism. This chain joins TRBV28 and TRBJ2-7; TRBD2 agrees at 7 bases. The specimen sequenced was blood. The CDR3: CASSRGRIGLAYEQYF. DNA for the CDR3: TGTGCCAGCAGCCGCGGCCGAATCGGACTAGCCTACGAGCAGTACTTC.